This TCR beta chain was observed in a study of blood T cell repertoires in COVID-19. Across the whole study: The United States, Italy and Spain supplied acute and convalescent COVID-19 samples. In each case, the material was cDNA or gDNA derived from T cells, B-cell-depleted T cells, or PBMCs.

Original methodology: Amplified reference gene primers provided the basis for estimating nucleated cell counts. Assay used: immunoSEQ multiplex PCR; TCRdb lists only in-frame clones, some missing. That table supplies the V and J calls and clone size; D and trimming were determined from the DNA. In the table there are 300,000 to 450,000 clones, 85% of which are singletons. V lost 0 bases and J 3 bases, leaving 10 bases between the germline ends. Germline-derived CDR1 and CDR2 are SGHAT and FQNNGV. The CDR3 is 15 amino acids. The TCR was taken from a woman between 18 and 29 years old with acute or convalescent COVID-19. Material for sequencing was peripheral blood. The chain recombines TRBV11-2 with TRBJ2-3; D is perhaps TRBD1 (6 bases). The CDR3 coding sequence is TGTGCCAGCAGCTTAGACCAACAGGGTACAGATACGCAGTATTTT. Its protein is CASSLDQQGTDTQYF.